Below are 30 T cell receptor beta chains sequenced from a single sample in a study of blood T cells in healthy people across ages. Through a sample-barcoded 5' primer and a J-beta primer mix, a second PCR was run for roughly 7 to 11 cycles. One entry per CDR3 protein, called by TCRdb with MiXCR from the 5' RACE reads. Of under 850,000 distinct CDR3 sequences in the sample, 36% were seen once. Material for sequencing was blood. The source of these receptors is a man between 18 and 35 years old in good health.

This clonotype appeared once. The chain joins TRBV20-1 to TRBJ1-2, with 9 positions matching TRBD1. J gave up 8 bases and V 1 base, and 5 bases lay outside the gene matches. The CDR3 consists of 13 residues. Germline lookup yields CDR1 DFQATT and CDR2 SNEGSKA (reference sequence). CDR3 protein: CSARGGTGNGYTF. CDR3 in DNA: TGCAGTGCTAGAGGTGGGACAGGGAACGGCTACACCTTC.

This CDR3 reads CASSYSPGTNYGYTF. For the CDR3, the DNA is TGTGCCAGCAGTTACTCTCCGGGGACCAACTATGGCTACACCTTC. The chain employs TRBV6-2 or TRBV6-3 and TRBJ1-2, with TRBD1 as a possible D gene (5 bases). V was pared by 0 bases and J by 2 bases, with 10 bases between. The CDR3 is made up of 15 amino acids. CDR1 MNHEY and CDR2 SVGEGT come from the germline V gene.

This clonotype was found a few times. V is TRBV20-1 and J is TRBJ1-6, with D perhaps TRBD1 (6 bases). Trimming pared 6 bases from V and 0 bases from J, leaving 15 bases between. The CDR3 covers 16 residues. CDR1 and CDR2 from the germline V gene are DFQATT and SNEGSKA (reference sequence). CDR3 DNA: TGCAGTGCCACCCCAAGGGGGAGCTCCTATAATTCACCCCTCCACTTT. Amino acid sequence: CSATPRGSSYNSPLHF.

The V call is TRBV5-6, the J call TRBJ1-1; possibly TRBD1 for D (6 bases). CDR3 length equals 13 residues. Germline values: CDR1 SGHDT, CDR2 YYEEEE. The V end was cut by 6 bases, the J end by 7 bases, with 16 bases between. This chain's CDR3 is CASILGGGSEAFF. The CDR3 DNA reads TGTGCCAGCATTTTAGGCGGGGGCAGTGAAGCTTTCTTT.

This clonotype came up a few times. J is TRBJ1-1 and V is TRBV20-1; maybe TRBD1 (5 bases). The germline V and J ends were trimmed by 6 bases and 4 bases, with 15 bases remaining between them. CDR3 length equals 13 residues. Germline V lookup: CDR1 DFQATT, CDR2 SNEGSKA (reference sequence). The CDR3 nucleotides read TGCAGTGCCACGGACACCCCGGGCACTGAAGCTTTCTTT. It encodes CSATDTPGTEAFF.

This clonotype was observed a single time. The V and J genes are TRBV20-1 and TRBJ2-5; 13 nucleotides agree with TRBD2. The CDR3 has 16 residues. Germline lookup yields CDR1 DFQATT and CDR2 SNEGSKA (reference sequence). The J segment lost 11 bases and the V segment lost 0 bases, leaving 12 bases of the junction unmatched. CDR3 bases: TGCAGTGCTAGAGAGATGGGACTAGCGGGATACAATGAGCAGTACTTC. Translation gives CSAREMGLAGYNEQYF.

This clonotype was observed a handful of times. V is TRBV30 and J is TRBJ2-7, with D perhaps given as TRBD1 or TRBD2 (5 bases each). Germline loops: CDR1 GTSNPN, CDR2 SVGIG (reference sequence). This CDR3 region has 13 residues. V was clipped by 4 bases and J by 3 bases, with 13 bases between them. CDR3 sequence reads: CAWTIGTDYEQYF. Written as DNA, the CDR3 is TGTGCCTGGACCATCGGGACGGACTACGAGCAGTACTTC.

This clonotype was seen more than once but under ten times. The chain is built from TRBV6-6 and TRBJ1-5, with D possibly TRBD1 on 5 matching bases. This CDR3 is built from 14 residues. Trimming took 8 bases from V and 0 from J, leaving 11 bases between them. Looked up from germline, CDR1 is MNHNY and CDR2 is SVGAGI (reference sequence). The CDR3 loop is CASGHDNSNQPQHF. Written as DNA, the CDR3 is TGTGCCAGCGGACATGACAATAGCAATCAGCCCCAGCATTTT.

This chain links TRBV10-3 with TRBJ2-3; 7 bases match TRBD1. CDR3 length: 14 amino acids. Germline lookup yields CDR1 ENHRY and CDR2 SYGVKD. V gave up 4 bases and J gave up 5 bases; unmatched junction bases: 6. In DNA, the CDR3 is TGTGCCATCAGTGCGAAAACAGGGGTAGATACGCAGTATTTT. Its protein is CAISAKTGVDTQYF.

This clonotype has a handful of counts. The chain links TRBV20-1 to TRBJ2-2; TRBD2 might be the D (5 bases). Trimming removed 2 bases at V and 2 bases at J, with 9 bases between. Looked up from germline, CDR1 is DFQATT and CDR2 is SNEGSKA (reference sequence). The CDR3 is 14 amino acids. CDR3 in amino acids: CSARIGLNTGELFF. The CDR3 DNA reads TGCAGTGCTAGAATCGGACTCAACACCGGGGAGCTGTTTTTT.

This clonotype was observed many times. The V and J genes are TRBV12-3 or TRBV12-4 and TRBJ2-4, with D perhaps matching TRBD2 (6 bases). CDR3 length equals 16 residues. V was pared by 3 bases and J by 1 base, with 13 bases between. The DNA of the CDR3 is TGTGCCAGCAGTTTCGGGGGTGATTGGGCCAAAAACATTCAGTACTTC. Residues: CASSFGGDWAKNIQYF.

This clonotype was seen at least ten times. The chain combines TRBV11-2 with TRBJ2-1, with 7 bases matching TRBD1. The CDR3 consists of 16 residues. The J segment lost 8 bases and the V segment lost 0 bases, leaving 10 bases of the junction unmatched. Germline V CDR1 and CDR2: SGHAT, FQNNGV. The CDR3 spells CASSLDSQTGSYEQFF. The CDR3, as DNA: TGTGCCAGCAGCTTAGATTCCCAGACAGGGAGCTATGAGCAGTTCTTC. The full variable domain, its missing parts supplied by reference TRBV11-2 and TRBJ2-1, is EAGVAQSPRYKIIEKRQSVAFWCNPISGHATLYWYQQILGQGPKLLIQFQNNGVVDDSQLPKDRFSAERLKGVDSTLKIQPAKLEDSAVYLCASSLDSQTGSYEQFFGPGTRLTVL.

This rearrangement joins TRBV20-1 to TRBJ1-2, with 7 bases that match TRBD1. The V gene's germline CDR1 is DFQATT and CDR2 SNEGSKA (reference sequence). With 5 bases clipped from V and 12 bases from J, the junction kept 9 bases outside the gene matches. This CDR3 is 11 amino acids long. CDR3 region: CSARQGYGHTF. CDR3 in DNA: TGCAGTGCTCGACAGGGTTACGGCCACACCTTC.

This clonotype was recorded many times. The J gene is TRBJ2-1, the V gene TRBV7-9; TRBD2 matches at 10 bases. The CDR3 is 16 amino acids. Trimming at V came to 5 bases and at J to 4 bases, leaving 8 bases not matched to a gene. CDR1 and CDR2 (germline): SEHNR, FQNEAQ (reference sequence). The CDR3 sequence is CASSKPGLAVYNEQFF. CDR3 nucleotide sequence: TGTGCCAGCAGCAAGCCCGGACTAGCGGTTTACAATGAGCAGTTCTTC.

This chain connects TRBV3-1 to TRBJ1-2, with D possibly TRBD1 on 5 matching bases. Germline V gene lookup returns CDR1 LGHDT and CDR2 YNNKEL (reference sequence). V was trimmed by 3 bases and J by 2 bases, leaving 10 bases between them. This CDR3 spans 14 amino acids. For the CDR3, the DNA is TGTGCCAGCAGCCAGAGCAGGGCCAACTATGGCTACACCTTC. Protein sequence: CASSQSRANYGYTF.

The chain couples TRBV12-3 or TRBV12-4 to TRBJ1-3, with D possibly matching TRBD1 (5 bases). The CDR3 runs 14 residues. V dropped 8 bases and J dropped 1 base, with 12 bases sitting between them. CDR3 DNA sequence: TGTGCCAGCGGGAGACAGAATTCTGGAAACACCATATATTTT. Its translation is CASGRQNSGNTIYF.

The chain couples TRBV11-1 to TRBJ2-7; D may match TRBD1 or TRBD2 (5 bases each). The germline CDR1 and CDR2 sequences are SGHAT and FQDESV (reference sequence). V lost 4 bases and J lost 1, with 23 bases in between. The CDR3 totals 18 residues. CDR3 DNA: TGTGCCAGCAGCTACACTGACAGCACAGAAAGGAGGTCCTACGAGCAGTACTTC. Encoded protein: CASSYTDSTERRSYEQYF.

V is TRBV5-1 and J is TRBJ2-4; D remains unclear. V lost 5 bases, J lost 0 bases, and 12 bases lay in between. CDR1 and CDR2 (germline): SGHRS, YFSETQ. The CDR3 loop spans 15 amino acids. Written as DNA, the CDR3 is TGCGCCAGCAGGGGATTTCGAATAGCCAAAAACATTCAGTACTTC. It encodes CASRGFRIAKNIQYF.

This clonotype was detected many times. The chain is built from TRBV6-6 and TRBJ2-3; TRBD1 or TRBD2 may be the D gene (5 bases each). Trimming removed 2 bases from V and 9 bases from J, with 15 bases in between. CDR3 size: 14 residues. Germline V gene data show CDR1 as MNHNY and CDR2 as SVGAGI (reference sequence). The CDR3 sequence is CASSYPPARGTQYF. The CDR3 coding sequence is TGTGCCAGCAGTTACCCCCCAGCTCGGGGCACGCAGTATTTT.

This clonotype occurred a few times. Given a much more abundant clone one base away, this may be a read error. The chain carries TRBV20-1 and TRBJ2-5; the D gene is possibly TRBD1 (5 bases). With the DNA end fitting TRBJ2-1 better, the J assignment may be wrong. Germline V gene lookup returns CDR1 DFQATT and CDR2 SNEGSKA (reference sequence). The CDR3 runs 13 residues. The CDR3 DNA is TGCAGTGCAATCTCAGGGTTCCAAGAGACCCAGTTCTTC. As protein: CSAISGFQETQFF.

The rearrangement uses TRBV7-2 and TRBJ2-1; D call uncertain. The CDR3 runs 11 residues. V shed 8 bases and J shed 10 bases, with 12 bases lying between them. Looked up from germline, CDR1 is SGHTA and CDR2 is FQGNSA. CDR3 DNA sequence: TGTGCCAGCTCTTTAGCTTGCGAGCAGTTCTTC. This sequence encodes CASSLACEQFF.

This rearrangement joins TRBV12-3 or TRBV12-4 to TRBJ1-4; D call uncertain. The V gene lost 5 bases and the J gene lost 8 bases, with 15 bases spanning the gap. This CDR3 comprises 14 residues. CDR3 region: CASSVSGSEEKLFF. Written as DNA, the CDR3 is TGTGCCAGCAGTGTATCGGGGTCTGAGGAAAAACTGTTTTTT.

The gene calls are TRBV4-1 and TRBJ1-6; D is undetermined. CDR3 length equals 15 residues. V lost 1 base and J lost 7, with 11 bases in between. Per the germline V gene, CDR1 is MGHRA and CDR2 is YSYEKL. The CDR3 DNA is TGCGCCAGCAGCCAAGCGCTGGCAGAGAATTCACCCCTCCACTTT. Translating gives CASSQALAENSPLHF.

Only a few counts were recorded for this clonotype. The rearrangement links TRBV10-3 to TRBJ2-5; TRBD1 agrees at 11 bases. The germline CDR1 and CDR2 sequences are ENHRY and SYGVKD. V trimming: 6 bases; J trimming: 2 bases; junction bases outside the gene matches: 2. The CDR3 extends over 14 amino acids. The CDR3 reads CAIRGTGGQETQYF. The CDR3 DNA reads TGTGCCATCAGAGGGACAGGGGGGCAAGAGACCCAGTACTTC.

This clonotype was detected only a few times. This sequence joins TRBV6-2 or TRBV6-3 and TRBJ2-7; a possible D gene is TRBD1 (5 bases). The ends were cut back, 5 bases at V and 3 bases at J, with 11 bases in the middle. The germline gives CDR1 MNHEY, CDR2 SVGEGT. The CDR3 extends over 13 amino acids. In DNA form, the CDR3 reads TGTGCCAGCAGTCCACGACAGCGCTACGAGCAGTACTTC. Translation: CASSPRQRYEQYF.

Points on this clonotype: Just one base apart from a much larger clone, this may be a read error. V usage is TRBV25-1 and J usage is TRBJ2-5, with D perhaps TRBD1 (5 bases). With 0 bases removed from V and 1 base from J, the gap between germline ends came to 9 bases. Germline lookup yields CDR1 MGHDK and CDR2 SYGVNS. CDR3 length: 15 residues. CDR3 residues: CASSEYRQSQETQYF. DNA of the CDR3: TGTGCCAGCAGTGAATATCGACAGTCCCAAGAGACCCAGTACTTC.

This clonotype was counted a single time. A read error may explain this, as a much larger clone is one base away. The chain couples TRBV7-2 to TRBJ2-3; D might be TRBD2 (6 bases). Germline lookup yields CDR1 SGHTA and CDR2 FQGNSA. The CDR3 is 17 amino acids. CDR3 sequence reads: CVSSLPLPGVGADTQYF. The DNA of the CDR3 is TGTGTCAGCAGCTTACCGCTGCCGGGAGTAGGAGCAGATACGCAGTATTTT.

This clonotype was counted at least ten times. This chain links TRBV4-1 with TRBJ2-3, with a weak D call TRBD1 (6 bases). CDR1 is MGHRA, CDR2 YSYEKL, per germline. V was shortened by 1 base and J by 4 bases, with 12 bases between the two germline ends. This CDR3 region has 15 residues. CDR3 DNA sequence: TGCGCCAGCAGCCAAGGTGACAGGACCCCAGATACGCAGTATTTT. Translation gives CASSQGDRTPDTQYF.

Concerning this clonotype itself: A much larger clone differs from this one at a single base, so this may be a read error. V is TRBV20-1 and J is TRBJ2-7; either TRBD1 or TRBD2 may fit D (6 bases each). The CDR3 is made up of 16 amino acids. V was cut by 0 bases and J by 5 bases, with 20 bases left in between. Germline CDR1 and CDR2: DFQATT and SNEGSKA (reference sequence). For the CDR3, the DNA is TGCAGTGCTAGAGATGCTCGGGGGCCGGAATCCGACGAGCAGTACTTC. It encodes CSARDARGPESDEQYF.

As for this clonotype: A read error may explain this, as a much larger clone is one base away. The chain links TRBV7-9 to TRBJ2-4, with TRBD1 as a possible D gene (6 bases). The J call is uncertain, as TRBJ2-7 better fits the DNA end. This CDR3 is 15 amino acids long. Looked up from germline, CDR1 is SEHNR and CDR2 is FQNEAQ (reference sequence). DNA for the CDR3: TGTGCCAGCAACCCACCACAGGGCAACTCCTACGAGCAGTACTTC. Protein: CASNPPQGNSYEQYF.